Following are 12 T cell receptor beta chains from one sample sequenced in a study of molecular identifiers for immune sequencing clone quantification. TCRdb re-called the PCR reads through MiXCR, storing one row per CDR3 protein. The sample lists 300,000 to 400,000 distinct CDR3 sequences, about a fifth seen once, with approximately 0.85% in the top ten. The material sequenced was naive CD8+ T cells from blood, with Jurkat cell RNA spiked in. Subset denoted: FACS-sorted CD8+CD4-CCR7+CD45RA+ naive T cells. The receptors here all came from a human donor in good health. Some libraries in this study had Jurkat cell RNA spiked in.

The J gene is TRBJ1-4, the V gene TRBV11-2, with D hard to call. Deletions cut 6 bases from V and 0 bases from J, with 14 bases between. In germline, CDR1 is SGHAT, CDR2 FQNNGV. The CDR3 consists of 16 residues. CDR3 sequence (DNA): TGTGCCAGCAGGCGAGGCGGTTATGCAACTAATGAAAAACTGTTTTTT. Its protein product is CASRRGGYATNEKLFF.

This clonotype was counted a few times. CDR3: CASSGATGQQPQHF. DNA for the CDR3: TGTGCCAGCAGCGGAGCGACAGGACAACAGCCCCAGCATTTT. The rearrangement links TRBV7-9 to TRBJ1-5; TRBD1 is a possible D gene (6 bases). Germline-derived CDR1 and CDR2 are SEHNR and FQNEAQ (reference sequence). The CDR3 covers 14 residues. V lost 5 bases and J lost 7, with 15 bases in between.

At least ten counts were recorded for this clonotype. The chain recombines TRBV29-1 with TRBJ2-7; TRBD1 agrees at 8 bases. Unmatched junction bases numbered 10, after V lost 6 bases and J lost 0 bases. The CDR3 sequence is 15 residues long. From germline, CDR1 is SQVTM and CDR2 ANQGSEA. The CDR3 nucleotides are TGCAGCGTCCGATTGGACAGGGTAGTCTCCTACGAGCAGTACTTC. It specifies CSVRLDRVVSYEQYF.

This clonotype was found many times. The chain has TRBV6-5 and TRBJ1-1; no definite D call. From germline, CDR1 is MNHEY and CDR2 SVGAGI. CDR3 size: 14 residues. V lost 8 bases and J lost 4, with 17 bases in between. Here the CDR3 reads CASQLGGGITEAFF. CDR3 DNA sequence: TGTGCCAGCCAACTAGGTGGAGGCATCACTGAAGCTTTCTTT.

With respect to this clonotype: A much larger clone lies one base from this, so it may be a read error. The CDR3 sequence: CACSYPGNTIYF. The CDR3 nucleotides are TGTGCCTGCAGTTATCCCGGGAACACCATATATTTT. The chain joins TRBV28 to TRBJ1-3; the D is unclear. CDR1 MDHEN and CDR2 SYDVKM come from the germline V gene. The CDR3 covers 12 residues.

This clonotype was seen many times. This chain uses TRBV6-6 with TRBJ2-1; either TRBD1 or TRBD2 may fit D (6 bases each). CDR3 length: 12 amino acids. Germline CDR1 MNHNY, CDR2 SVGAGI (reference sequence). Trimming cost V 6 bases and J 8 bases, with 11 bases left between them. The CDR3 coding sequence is TGTGCCAGCAGCACGGGGGCGGATGAGCAGTTCTTC. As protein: CASSTGADEQFF.

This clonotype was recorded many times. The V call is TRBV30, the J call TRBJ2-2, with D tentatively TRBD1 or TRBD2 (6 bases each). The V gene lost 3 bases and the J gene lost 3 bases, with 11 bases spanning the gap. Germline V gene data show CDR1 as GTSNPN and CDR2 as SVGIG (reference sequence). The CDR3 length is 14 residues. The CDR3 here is CAWSRRGDTGELFF. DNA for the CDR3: TGTGCCTGGAGCCGTAGGGGGGACACCGGGGAGCTGTTTTTT.

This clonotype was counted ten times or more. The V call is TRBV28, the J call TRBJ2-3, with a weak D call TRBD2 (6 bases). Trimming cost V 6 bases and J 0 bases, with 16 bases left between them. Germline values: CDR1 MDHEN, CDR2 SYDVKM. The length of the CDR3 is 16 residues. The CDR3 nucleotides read TGTGCCAGCAGCCCGTACGGGACTTCTAGCACAGATACGCAGTATTTT. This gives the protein CASSPYGTSSTDTQYF.

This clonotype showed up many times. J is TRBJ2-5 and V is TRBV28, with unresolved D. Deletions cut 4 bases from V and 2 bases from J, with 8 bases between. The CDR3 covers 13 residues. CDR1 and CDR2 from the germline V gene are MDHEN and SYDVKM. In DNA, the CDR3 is TGTGCCAGCAGTTGGAATTTGCAAGAGACCCAGTACTTC. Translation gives CASSWNLQETQYF.

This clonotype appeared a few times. CDR3 protein: CSASTSGAALDTQYF. CDR3 bases: TGCAGTGCATCCACTAGCGGAGCTGCTCTAGATACGCAGTATTTT. The rearrangement joins TRBV20-1 to TRBJ2-3, with 8 bases that match TRBD2. The CDR3 has 15 amino acids. Germline V gene sequence: CDR1 DFQATT, CDR2 SNEGSKA (reference sequence). Trimming took 6 bases from V and 5 from J; bases not matched to a gene: 13.

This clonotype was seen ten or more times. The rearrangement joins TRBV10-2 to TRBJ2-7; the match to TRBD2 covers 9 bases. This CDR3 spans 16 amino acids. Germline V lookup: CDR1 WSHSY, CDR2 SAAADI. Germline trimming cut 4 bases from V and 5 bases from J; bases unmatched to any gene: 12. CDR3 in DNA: TGCGCCAGCAGTGTTCCGCGGGAGGGCGGATCGGACGAGCAGTACTTC. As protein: CASSVPREGGSDEQYF.

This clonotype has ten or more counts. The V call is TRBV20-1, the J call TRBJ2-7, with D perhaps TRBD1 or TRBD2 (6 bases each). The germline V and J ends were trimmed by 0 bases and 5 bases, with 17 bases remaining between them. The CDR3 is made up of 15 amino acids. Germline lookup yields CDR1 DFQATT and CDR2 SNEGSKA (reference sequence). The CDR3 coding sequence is TGCAGTGCTAGAGATCTCAAGGGGGGAAACGACGAGCAGTACTTC. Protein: CSARDLKGGNDEQYF.